Following are 22 T cell receptor beta chains from one sample sequenced in a study of blood T cell repertoires in COVID-19. Profiling relied on immunoSEQ multiplex PCR, and the TCRdb table lists in-frame clones only, not all of them. The sample lists 200,000 to 250,000 clones, 84% occurring once. Sequencing input: peripheral blood. Receptors originate from a woman of 80 years or more with COVID-19, enrolled during active disease.

There are a few counts of this clone. The chain is built from TRBV28 and TRBJ1-4; D is perhaps TRBD1 (5 bases). CDR3 length: 14 residues. Per the germline V gene, CDR1 is MDHEN and CDR2 is SYDVKM. V shed 2 bases and J shed 5 bases, with 9 bases lying between them. CDR3 protein: CASSLRPGNEKLFF. CDR3 coding DNA: TGTGCCAGCAGTTTAAGGCCAGGGAATGAAAAACTGTTTTTT.

This chain links TRBV28 with TRBJ2-5; TRBD1 aligns across 10 bases. This CDR3 region has 15 residues. With 6 bases clipped from V and 3 bases from J, the junction kept 7 bases outside the gene matches. Germline-derived CDR1 and CDR2 are MDHEN and SYDVKM. The CDR3 nucleotides are TGTGCCAGCAGCCGACAGGGGGCGGGAAAAGAGACCCAGTACTTC. Translation gives CASSRQGAGKETQYF.

V and J are TRBV2 and TRBJ2-1; 9 bases match TRBD1. Unmatched junction bases numbered 2, after V lost 5 bases and J lost 3 bases. Germline CDR1 is SNHLY and CDR2 is FYNNEI. CDR3 length equals 14 residues. This chain's CDR3 is CASSPGQGYNEQFF. The CDR3 DNA is TGTGCCAGCAGTCCGGGACAGGGCTACAATGAGCAGTTCTTC.

The chain joins TRBV6-5 to TRBJ2-5; D is perhaps TRBD1 (5 bases). Germline CDR1 is MNHEY and CDR2 is SVGAGI. V lost 5 bases to trimming and J lost 0 bases, with 10 bases between them. This CDR3 comprises 14 residues. The CDR3 bases are TGTGCCAGCAGTAAAACAGGTTACCAAGAGACCCAGTACTTC. It yields the protein CASSKTGYQETQYF.

The J gene is TRBJ2-1, the V gene TRBV4-3; 9 nucleotides line up with TRBD2. CDR1 and CDR2 from the germline V gene are LGHNA and YSLEER. V lost 1 base to trimming and J lost 4 bases; unmatched junction nucleotides: 2. The CDR3 loop spans 15 amino acids. The CDR3 protein is CASSQARGGYNEQFF. The DNA of the CDR3 is TGCGCCAGCAGCCAAGCGCGGGGGGGTTACAATGAGCAGTTCTTC.

The V gene is TRBV14, the J gene TRBJ1-1; D gene unclear. The CDR3 consists of 15 residues. V was cut by 2 bases and J by 4 bases, with 14 bases left in between. The germline gives CDR1 SGHDN, CDR2 FVKESK. The CDR3 region has the DNA TGTGCCAGCAGCCAAACCCAGGCGGGCGGCACTGAAGCTTTCTTT. Translated, it gives CASSQTQAGGTEAFF.

The chain couples TRBV28 to TRBJ2-1; 9 bases map to TRBD1. This CDR3 has 15 amino acids. Trimming cost V 6 bases and J 4 bases; bases outside gene matches: 7. Germline CDR1 is MDHEN and CDR2 is SYDVKM. Here the CDR3 DNA reads TGTGCCAGCAGGCCCTCCGGACAGGGGTACAATGAGCAGTTCTTC. Translated, it gives CASRPSGQGYNEQFF. Supplemented by reference TRBV28 and TRBJ2-1, the full variable domain reads DVKVTQSSRYLVKRTGEKVFLECVQDMDHENMFWYRQDPGLGLRLIYFSYDVKMKEKGDIPEGYSVSREKKERFSLILESASTNQTSMYLCASRPSGQGYNEQFFGPGTRLTVL.

The rearrangement uses TRBV29-1 and TRBJ2-7; 11 bases are a match to TRBD1. V lost 7 bases, J lost 3 bases, and 5 bases stayed unmatched. This CDR3 region has 13 residues. Germline CDR1 SQVTM, CDR2 ANQGSEA. CDR3 nucleotide sequence: TGCAGCGCCCGGGACAGGGGGGACTACGAGCAGTACTTC. Its protein is CSARDRGDYEQYF.

As to this clone: The sample contains more than one DNA sequence encoding this CDR3. The rearrangement links TRBV5-1 to TRBJ2-5, with D unclear. Germline V gene data show CDR1 as SGHRS and CDR2 as YFSETQ. There are 14 residues in the CDR3. V was clipped by 0 bases and J by 0 bases, with 6 bases between them. This CDR3 reads CASSLGQYQETQYF. DNA of the CDR3: TGCGCCAGCAGCTTGGGCCAGTACCAAGAGACCCAGTACTTC.

Turning to this clone: Distinct nucleotide sequences in the sample also encode this CDR3. The chain recombines TRBV6-5 with TRBJ2-7, with 9 bases fitting TRBD1. This CDR3 has 14 residues. V lost 6 bases, J lost 0 bases, and 3 bases stayed unmatched. Germline CDR1 reads MNHEY; CDR2 reads SVGAGI. CDR3 coding DNA: TGTGCCAGCAGAAGGGGACAGGGCTCCTACGAGCAGTACTTC. Its protein is CASRRGQGSYEQYF.

The chain is built from TRBV28 and TRBJ1-2, with D maybe TRBD1 (6 bases). This CDR3 region has 13 residues. Trimming left V 6 bases short and J 4 bases short, with 12 bases between. Germline-derived CDR1 and CDR2 are MDHEN and SYDVKM. The CDR3, as DNA: TGTGCCAGCAGACCGGACAGCCTCTATGGCTACACCTTC. Residues: CASRPDSLYGYTF.

The gene calls are TRBV10-3 and TRBJ2-1; D perhaps matches TRBD2 (5 bases). The germline V gene encodes CDR1 ENHRY and CDR2 SYGVKD. The CDR3 spans 12 residues. Trimming took off 2 bases at V and 13 bases at J, with 12 bases between the two ends. As DNA, the CDR3 is TGTGCCATCAGTGAGGCGGGCCGGAAACAGTTCTTC. This sequence encodes CAISEAGRKQFF.

As DNA, the CDR3 is TGTGCCAGCAGTGACTCCCCAGGTGAGCAGTTCTTC. Its translation is CASSDSPGEQFF. The chain uses TRBV6-4 and TRBJ2-1; D remains unclear. This CDR3 contains 12 residues. The V and J ends lost 0 bases and 9 bases respectively, with 6 bases between them. CDR1 is MRHNA, CDR2 SNTAGT, per germline.

In this sample, this clone turned up once. The chain carries TRBV13 and TRBJ2-3; 9 nucleotides agree with TRBD2. The germline gives CDR1 PRHDT, CDR2 FYEKMQ (reference sequence). V shed 5 bases, J shed 5 bases, and the junction held 11 bases outside the gene matches. CDR3 length: 16 residues. CDR3 coding DNA: TGTGCCAGCAGCCAATTAGCGGGGGCCCGCCGAGATACGCAGTATTTT. Residues: CASSQLAGARRDTQYF.

V gene TRBV5-1 combines with J gene TRBJ1-5; 10 nucleotides agree with TRBD1. With 0 bases clipped from V and 6 bases from J, the junction kept 0 bases outside the gene matches. The CDR3 runs 14 residues. The germline V gene encodes CDR1 SGHRS and CDR2 YFSETQ. The chain's CDR3 is CASSLGTGGQPQHF. The DNA for the CDR3 is TGCGCCAGCAGCTTGGGGACAGGGGGTCAGCCCCAGCATTTT.

This clone was counted a single time. This rearrangement joins TRBV19 to TRBJ2-3; D might be TRBD2 (5 bases). This CDR3 region has 13 residues. CDR1 and CDR2 (germline): LNHDA, SQIVND (reference sequence). V lost 6 bases to trimming and J lost 2 bases, with 9 bases between them. The CDR3 DNA sequence: TGTGCCAGTAGACCGGGGAACACAGATACGCAGTATTTT. This gives the protein CASRPGNTDTQYF.

The chain links TRBV20-1 to TRBJ2-1; 10 positions agree with TRBD1. Germline V lookup: CDR1 DFQATT, CDR2 SNEGSKA (reference sequence). The CDR3 totals 11 residues. The CDR3 is CRIGQGDEQFF. The CDR3 nucleotides are TGCAGGATCGGACAGGGGGATGAGCAGTTCTTC.

J is TRBJ2-3 and V is TRBV7-2; 7 bases are shared with TRBD2. Germline CDR1 reads SGHTA; CDR2 reads FQGNSA. CDR3 size: 16 residues. J lost 1 base, V lost 2 bases, and 6 bases had no gene match. CDR3 region: CASSLMERGRTDTQYF. The CDR3 coding sequence is TGTGCCAGCAGCTTAATGGAGCGGGGTCGCACAGATACGCAGTATTTT.

V and J are TRBV5-1 and TRBJ2-1; maybe TRBD2 (5 bases). The ends were cut back, 0 bases at V and 0 bases at J, with 10 bases in the middle. The CDR3 has 16 amino acids. CDR1 is SGHRS, CDR2 YFSETQ, per germline. The CDR3 bases are TGCGCCAGCAGCTTGGTAGGCGGGTCCTCCTACAATGAGCAGTTCTTC. Encoded protein: CASSLVGGSSYNEQFF.

This chain uses TRBV9 with TRBJ1-3; D is perhaps TRBD1 (6 bases). The CDR3 totals 15 residues. Germline CDR1 reads SGDLS; CDR2 reads YYNGEE. The germline V and J ends were trimmed by 4 bases and 0 bases, with 11 bases remaining between them. The CDR3, as DNA: TGTGCCAGCAGCCAAGACAGGACCTCTGGAAACACCATATATTTT. Its translation: CASSQDRTSGNTIYF.

The rearrangement joins TRBV7-2 to TRBJ1-5, with D perhaps matching TRBD1 (5 bases). The CDR3 has 13 residues. V was pared by 5 bases and J by 8 bases, with 13 bases between. Germline CDR1 and CDR2: SGHTA and FQGNSA. The CDR3, as DNA: TGTGCCAGCAGCCCACAGGTTCTGGAGCCCCAGCATTTT. Protein: CASSPQVLEPQHF.

The rearrangement joins TRBV10-1 to TRBJ2-1; D is unclear. This CDR3 is 16 amino acids long. The germline gives CDR1 WNHNN, CDR2 SYGVQD (reference sequence). The V end was cut by 3 bases, the J end by 0 bases, with 12 bases between. For the CDR3, the DNA is TGCGCCAGCAGTGATGCGGCGCCTAGCTCCTACAATGAGCAGTTCTTC. Amino acids: CASSDAAPSSYNEQFF.